The 13 T cell receptor beta chains presented below share a single source sample, sequenced in a study of radiation and T cells in renal cell carcinoma. Produced via immunoSEQ multiplex PCR; TCRdb's table is partial and in-frame only. The top ten hold 9.4% of the sample, which has approximately 90,000 clones, about 82% seen once. Time point specified: blood 4 weeks post-SBRT, at nephrectomy. Specified treatment: 15 Gy SBRT to primary tumor, nephrectomy 4 weeks later. Sequences were derived from blood, sampled from a patient whose treatment included radiotherapy and nephrectomy. The receptors shown here come from a man aged 50 to 60 with renal cell carcinoma.

CDR3 in amino acids: CASTTQPGRRSLSPDYTF. The CDR3 bases are TGTGCCAGCACCACGCAACCGGGTCGACGTTCTCTGTCTCCCGACTACACCTTC. The genes are TRBV27 and TRBJ1-2, with D uncertain. The germline CDR1 and CDR2 sequences are MNHEY and SMNVEV (reference sequence). V was trimmed by 7 bases and J by 10 bases, leaving 34 bases between them. The CDR3 consists of 18 residues.

This clone was seen just once. The chain employs TRBV18 and TRBJ2-3; no firm D call. The CDR3 consists of 15 residues. Germline V CDR1 and CDR2: KGHSH, LQKENI. V dropped 0 bases and J dropped 0 bases, with 7 bases sitting between them. The CDR3 loop is CASSPPGISTDTQYF. Written as DNA, the CDR3 is TGTGCCAGCTCACCACCAGGGATTAGCACAGATACGCAGTATTTT. The whole variable domain, filled in from reference TRBV18 and TRBJ2-3, reads NAGVMQNPRHLVRRRGQEARLRCSPMKGHSHVYWYRQLPEEGLKFMVYLQKENIIDESGMPKERFSAEFPKEGPSILRIQQVVRGDSAAYFCASSPPGISTDTQYFGPGTRLTVL.

The rearrangement links TRBV2 to TRBJ2-7; TRBD2 matches 13 bases. V lost 5 bases to trimming and J lost 3 bases; unmatched junction nucleotides: 7. The CDR3 has 16 residues. Germline V CDR1 and CDR2: SNHLY, FYNNEI. The chain's CDR3 is CASSPTRTSGGYEQYF. The CDR3 DNA sequence: TGTGCCAGCAGTCCAACGAGGACTAGCGGGGGCTACGAGCAGTACTTC.

V and J are TRBV5-1 and TRBJ2-2, with no clear D. V lost 0 bases and J 4 bases, leaving 19 bases between the germline ends. This CDR3 contains 18 residues. Germline-derived CDR1 and CDR2 are SGHRS and YFSETQ. The CDR3 DNA reads TGCGCCAGCAGCTTGGCCGCCAGTTCTCGCAGAGGCACCGGGGAGCTGTTTTTT. Its translation: CASSLAASSRRGTGELFF.

The V call is TRBV10-1, the J call TRBJ2-7; D may be TRBD1 (6 bases). The CDR3 extends over 16 amino acids. The ends were cut back, 11 bases at V and 0 bases at J, with 23 bases in the middle. CDR1 and CDR2 (germline): WNHNN, SYGVQD (reference sequence). The CDR3 coding sequence is TGCGCCCGCACCGAGACAGGAAGAAAAAGCTCCTACGAGCAGTACTTC. This encodes CARTETGRKSSYEQYF.

The chain is built from TRBV28 and TRBJ2-7; 8 bases fit TRBD2. Germline lookup yields CDR1 MDHEN and CDR2 SYDVKM. This CDR3 has 16 residues. V shed 7 bases, J shed 1 base, and the junction held 12 bases outside the gene matches. CDR3 bases: TGTGCCAGCATCTCGAGGGCTAGCGGGTTGTCCTACGAGCAGTACTTC. Protein product: CASISRASGLSYEQYF.

The chain is built from TRBV6-5 and TRBJ1-3; 7 nucleotides line up with TRBD1. Germline values: CDR1 MNHEY, CDR2 SVGAGI. The V segment lost 6 bases and the J segment 1 base; nucleotides outside the gene matches: 6. This CDR3 has 15 amino acids. The CDR3 DNA follows: TGTGCCAGCAGCGAACAGGGGATTTCTGGAAACACCATATATTTT. Protein product: CASSEQGISGNTIYF.

This clone was seen once. Mismatch with germline at one junction end may stem from a read error. The CDR3 is CASSGGTVPKNTEAFF. The CDR3 DNA is TGTGCCAGCAGTGGAGGGACAGTACCAAAGAACACTGAAGCTTTCTTC. The chain recombines TRBV27 with TRBJ1-1; 7 nucleotides agree with TRBD1. Germline CDR1 MNHEY, CDR2 SMNVEV (reference sequence). This CDR3 has 16 amino acids.

V is TRBV4-1 and J is TRBJ1-5; the D is unclear. The CDR3 totals 15 residues. Trimming took 3 bases from V and 1 from J, leaving 10 bases between them. Germline CDR1 and CDR2: MGHRA and YSYEKL. CDR3 nucleotides: TGCGCCAGCAGCCAGACGGGTGGAAGCAATCAGCCCCAGCATTTT. Protein product: CASSQTGGSNQPQHF.

V usage is TRBV9 and J usage is TRBJ2-7, with 13 bases lining up with TRBD2. The CDR3 extends over 15 amino acids. V lost 3 bases and J lost 2; bases outside the gene matches: 2. CDR1 and CDR2 from the germline V gene are SGDLS and YYNGEE. The CDR3 loop reads CASSEGLAGTYEQYF. In nucleotides, the CDR3 is TGTGCCAGCAGCGAGGGACTAGCGGGGACCTACGAGCAGTACTTC.

V and J are TRBV7-2 and TRBJ1-2; tentative D call: TRBD1 (5 bases). V lost 5 bases, J lost 5 bases, and 15 bases lay in between. CDR1 is SGHTA and CDR2 is FQGNSA in the germline V gene. The CDR3 extends over 14 amino acids. The CDR3 sequence: CASSPPGGAYGYTF. The CDR3 DNA sequence: TGTGCCAGCAGCCCCCCCGGCGGGGCGTATGGCTACACCTTC.

V usage is TRBV2 and J usage is TRBJ1-4; unclear D gene. With 3 bases removed from V and 8 bases from J, the gap between germline ends came to 10 bases. CDR1 is SNHLY and CDR2 is FYNNEI in the germline V gene. This CDR3 is 13 amino acids long. The CDR3 nucleotides are TGTGCCAGCAGTGATCAGTTTGGGGAAAAACTGTTTTTT. Encoded protein: CASSDQFGEKLFF.

The chain has TRBV19 and TRBJ1-5, with D perhaps matching TRBD1 (6 bases). Trimming cost V 5 bases and J 0 bases, with 20 bases left between them. The CDR3 spans 18 residues. CDR1 is LNHDA and CDR2 is SQIVND in the germline V gene (reference sequence). In DNA, the CDR3 is TGTGCCAGTAGTCCCCCCGGGGGGCAGAGTTATAGCAATCAGCCCCAGCATTTT. Its protein is CASSPPGGQSYSNQPQHF.